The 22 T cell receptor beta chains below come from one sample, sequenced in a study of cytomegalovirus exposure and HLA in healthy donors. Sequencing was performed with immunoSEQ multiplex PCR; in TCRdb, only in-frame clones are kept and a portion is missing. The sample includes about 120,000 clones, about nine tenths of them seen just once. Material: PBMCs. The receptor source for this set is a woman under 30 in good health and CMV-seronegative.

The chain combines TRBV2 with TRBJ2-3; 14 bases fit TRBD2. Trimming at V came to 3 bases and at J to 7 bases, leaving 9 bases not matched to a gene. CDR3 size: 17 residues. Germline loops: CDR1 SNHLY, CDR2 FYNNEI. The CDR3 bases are TGTGCCAGCAGTGAGCAAGGACTAGCGGGAGGACGATATACGCAGTATTTT. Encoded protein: CASSEQGLAGGRYTQYF.

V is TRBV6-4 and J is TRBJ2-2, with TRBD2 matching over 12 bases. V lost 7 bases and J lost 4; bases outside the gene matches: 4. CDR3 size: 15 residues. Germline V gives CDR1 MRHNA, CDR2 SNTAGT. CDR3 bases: TGTGCCAGCACCATGACTAGCGGGAGCACCGGGGAGCTGTTTTTT. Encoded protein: CASTMTSGSTGELFF.

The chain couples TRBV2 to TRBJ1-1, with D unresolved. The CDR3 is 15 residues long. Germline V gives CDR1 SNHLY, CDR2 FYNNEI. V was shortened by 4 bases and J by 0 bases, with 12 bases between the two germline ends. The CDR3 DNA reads TGTGCCAGCAGTGCCGGTTGGCGGCTGAACACTGAAGCTTTCTTT. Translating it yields CASSAGWRLNTEAFF.

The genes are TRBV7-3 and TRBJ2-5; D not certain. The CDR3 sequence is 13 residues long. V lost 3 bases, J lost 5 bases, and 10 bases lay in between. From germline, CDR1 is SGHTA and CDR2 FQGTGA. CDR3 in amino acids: CASSLPPRETQYF. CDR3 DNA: TGTGCCAGCAGCTTGCCCCCGAGGGAGACCCAGTACTTC.

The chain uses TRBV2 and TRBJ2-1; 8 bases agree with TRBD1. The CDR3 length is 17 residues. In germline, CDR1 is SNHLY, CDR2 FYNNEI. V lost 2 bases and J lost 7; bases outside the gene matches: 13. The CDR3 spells CASSEPEGRGRWNEQFF. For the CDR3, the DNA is TGTGCCAGCAGTGAACCGGAGGGCAGGGGGCGCTGGAATGAGCAGTTCTTC.

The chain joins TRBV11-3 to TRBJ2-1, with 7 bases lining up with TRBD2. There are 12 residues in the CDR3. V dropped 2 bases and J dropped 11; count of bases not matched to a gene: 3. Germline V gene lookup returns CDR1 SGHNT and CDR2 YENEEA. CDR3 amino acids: CASSLLSGKQFF. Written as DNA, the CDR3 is TGTGCCAGCAGCTTACTAAGCGGGAAGCAGTTCTTC.

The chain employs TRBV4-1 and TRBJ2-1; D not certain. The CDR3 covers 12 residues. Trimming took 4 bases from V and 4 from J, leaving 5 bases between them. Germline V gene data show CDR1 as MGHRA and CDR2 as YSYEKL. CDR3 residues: CASSPSYNEQFF. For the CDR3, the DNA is TGCGCCAGCAGCCCCTCTTACAATGAGCAGTTCTTC.

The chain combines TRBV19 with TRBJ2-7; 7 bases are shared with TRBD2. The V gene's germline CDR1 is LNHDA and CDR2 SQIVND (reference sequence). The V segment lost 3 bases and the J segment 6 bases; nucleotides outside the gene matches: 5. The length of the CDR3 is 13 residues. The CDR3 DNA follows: TGTGCCAGTAGTATCACTAGCGCCGCCGAGCAGTACTTC. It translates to CASSITSAAEQYF.

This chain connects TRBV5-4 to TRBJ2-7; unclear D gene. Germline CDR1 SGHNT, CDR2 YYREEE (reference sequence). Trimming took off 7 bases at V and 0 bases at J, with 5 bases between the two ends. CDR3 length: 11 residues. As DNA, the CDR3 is TGTGCCAGCGGGCCCTCCTACGAGCAGTACTTC. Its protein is CASGPSYEQYF.

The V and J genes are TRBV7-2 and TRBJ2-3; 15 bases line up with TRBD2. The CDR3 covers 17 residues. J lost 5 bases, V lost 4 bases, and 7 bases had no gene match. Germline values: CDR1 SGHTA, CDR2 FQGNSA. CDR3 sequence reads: CASSSRTSGRAIDTQYF. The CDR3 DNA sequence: TGTGCCAGCAGCTCGCGGACTAGCGGGAGGGCAATAGATACGCAGTATTTT.

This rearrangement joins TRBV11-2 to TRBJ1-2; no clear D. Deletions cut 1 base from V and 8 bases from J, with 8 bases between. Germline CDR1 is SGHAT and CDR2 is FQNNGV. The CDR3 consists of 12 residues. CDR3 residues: CASSLGREGYTF. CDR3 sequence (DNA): TGTGCCAGCAGCTTAGGGCGGGAGGGCTACACCTTC.

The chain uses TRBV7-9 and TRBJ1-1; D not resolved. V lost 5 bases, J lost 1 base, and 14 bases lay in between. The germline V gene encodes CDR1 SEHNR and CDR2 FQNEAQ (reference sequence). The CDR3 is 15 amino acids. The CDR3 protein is CASSAFGVANTEAFF. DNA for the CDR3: TGTGCCAGCAGCGCCTTCGGGGTCGCGAACACTGAAGCTTTCTTT.

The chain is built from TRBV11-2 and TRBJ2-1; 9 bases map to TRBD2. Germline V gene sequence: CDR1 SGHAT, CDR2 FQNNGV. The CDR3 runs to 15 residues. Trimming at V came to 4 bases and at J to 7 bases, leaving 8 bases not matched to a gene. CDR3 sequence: CASSSGTSPSNEQFF. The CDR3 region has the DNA TGTGCCAGCAGCTCCGGGACTAGCCCCTCAAATGAGCAGTTCTTC.

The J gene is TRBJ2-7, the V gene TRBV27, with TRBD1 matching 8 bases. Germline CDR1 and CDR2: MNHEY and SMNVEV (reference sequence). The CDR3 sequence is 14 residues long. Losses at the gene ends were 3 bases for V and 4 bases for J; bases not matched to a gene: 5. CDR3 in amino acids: CASSLGQGAYEQYF. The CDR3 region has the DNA TGTGCCAGCAGTTTGGGCCAGGGGGCTTACGAGCAGTACTTC.

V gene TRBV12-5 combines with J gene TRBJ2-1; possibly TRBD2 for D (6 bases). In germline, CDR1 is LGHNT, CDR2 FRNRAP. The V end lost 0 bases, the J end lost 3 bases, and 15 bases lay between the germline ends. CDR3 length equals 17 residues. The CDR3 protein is CASGLVRGGADYNEQFF. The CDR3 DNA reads TGTGCTAGTGGTTTGGTACGAGGAGGGGCAGACTACAATGAGCAGTTCTTC.

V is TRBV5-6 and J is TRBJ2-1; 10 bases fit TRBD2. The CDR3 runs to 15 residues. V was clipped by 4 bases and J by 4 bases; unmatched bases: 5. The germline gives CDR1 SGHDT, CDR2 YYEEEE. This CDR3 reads CASSPGTSAYNEQFF. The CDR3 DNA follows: TGTGCCAGCAGCCCTGGGACTAGCGCTTACAATGAGCAGTTCTTC.

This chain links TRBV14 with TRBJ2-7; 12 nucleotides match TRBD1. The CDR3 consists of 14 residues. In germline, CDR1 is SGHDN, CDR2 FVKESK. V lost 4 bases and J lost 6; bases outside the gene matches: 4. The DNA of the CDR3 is TGTGCCAGCAGCCCTTGGGACAGGGGGCGCGAGCAGTACTTC. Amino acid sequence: CASSPWDRGREQYF.

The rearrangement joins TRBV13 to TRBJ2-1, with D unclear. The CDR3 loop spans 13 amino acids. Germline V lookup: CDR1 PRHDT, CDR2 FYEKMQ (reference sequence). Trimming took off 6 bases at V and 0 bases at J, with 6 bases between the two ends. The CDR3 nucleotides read TGTGCCAGCAGGAACTTCTCCTACAATGAGCAGTTCTTC. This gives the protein CASRNFSYNEQFF.

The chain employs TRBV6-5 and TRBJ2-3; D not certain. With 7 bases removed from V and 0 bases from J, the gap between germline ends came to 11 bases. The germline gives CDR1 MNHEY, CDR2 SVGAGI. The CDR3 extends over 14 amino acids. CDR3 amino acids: CASKSQISTDTQYF. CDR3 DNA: TGTGCCAGCAAAAGCCAAATTAGCACAGATACGCAGTATTTT.

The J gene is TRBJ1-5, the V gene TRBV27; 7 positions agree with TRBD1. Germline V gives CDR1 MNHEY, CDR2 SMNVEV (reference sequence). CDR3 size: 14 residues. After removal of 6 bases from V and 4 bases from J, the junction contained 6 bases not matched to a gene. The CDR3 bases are TGTGCCAGCAGGACAGGGTTAGGAAATCAGCCCCAGCATTTT. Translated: CASRTGLGNQPQHF.

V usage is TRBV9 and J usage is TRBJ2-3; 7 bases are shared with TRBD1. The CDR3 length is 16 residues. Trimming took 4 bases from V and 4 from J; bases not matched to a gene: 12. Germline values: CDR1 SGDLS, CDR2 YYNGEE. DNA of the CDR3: TGTGCCAGCAGCCGCCGGACGGGACAGCCTTCAGATACGCAGTATTTT. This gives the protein CASSRRTGQPSDTQYF.

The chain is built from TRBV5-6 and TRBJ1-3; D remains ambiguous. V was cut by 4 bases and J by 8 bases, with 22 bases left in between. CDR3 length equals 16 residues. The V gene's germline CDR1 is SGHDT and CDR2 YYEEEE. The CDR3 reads CASSRPRAEGTDTIYF. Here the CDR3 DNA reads TGTGCCAGCAGCCGGCCCCGAGCTGAGGGCACGGACACCATATATTTT.